These 21 T cell receptor beta chains came from one sample sequenced in a study of cytomegalovirus exposure and HLA in healthy donors. Both 60 Vbeta primers and 13 Jbeta primers went into the PCR. Measured with immunoSEQ multiplex PCR; TCRdb has only the in-frame clones, and not every one. This sample has more than 110,000 clones; approximately 80% occur once, and the top ten carry roughly 4.2%. The sequencing sample was made of PBMCs. These receptor sequences come from a man between 35 and 55 years old in good health and CMV-seropositive.

The chain recombines TRBV5-6 with TRBJ2-5, with D perhaps matching TRBD1 (6 bases). The J call may be in error: the DNA end matches TRBJ2-7 better. Germline CDR1 and CDR2: SGHDT and YYEEEE. The CDR3 runs to 13 residues. The CDR3 nucleotides read TGTGCCAGCAGCTACCGGGACAAATACGAGCAGTACTTC. Residues: CASSYRDKYEQYF.

This chain links TRBV5-4 with TRBJ2-1; 8 nucleotides agree with TRBD2. Germline V gene data show CDR1 as SGHNT and CDR2 as YYREEE (reference sequence). The CDR3 covers 14 residues. J gave up 6 bases and V 4 bases, and 6 bases lay outside the gene matches. CDR3 DNA: TGTGCCAGCAGCACCGGACTAGCTTCCAATGAGCAGTTCTTC. Translated, it gives CASSTGLASNEQFF. Full variable domain (missing parts from reference TRBV5-4 and TRBJ2-1): ETGVTQSPTHLIKTRGQQVTLRCSSQSGHNTVSWYQQALGQGPQFIFQYYREEENGRGNFPPRFSGLQFPNYSSELNVNALELDDSALYLCASSTGLASNEQFFGPGTRLTVL.

The chain uses TRBV18 and TRBJ1-2; D ambiguous. Trimming cost V 1 base and J 2 bases, with 11 bases left between them. Germline-derived CDR1 and CDR2 are KGHSH and LQKENI. This CDR3 region has 15 residues. CDR3 nucleotides: TGTGCCAGCTCACCACAAATCAGTTACAACTATGGCTACACCTTC. Its translation: CASSPQISYNYGYTF.

The chain carries TRBV19 and TRBJ1-1; D possibly corresponds to TRBD1 (5 bases). The length of the CDR3 is 14 residues. Germline loops: CDR1 LNHDA, CDR2 SQIVND (reference sequence). V was shortened by 2 bases and J by 1 base, with 8 bases between the two germline ends. Here the CDR3 DNA reads TGTGCCAGTAGTATATGGGGCAGGAACACTGAAGCTTTCTTT. Translation: CASSIWGRNTEAFF.

The chain has TRBV11-3 and TRBJ2-7, with a possible D match to TRBD1 (6 bases). This CDR3 region has 16 residues. The V gene's germline CDR1 is SGHNT and CDR2 YENEEA. Between the trimmed V and J ends, which lost 5 bases and 0 bases, there was a span of 17 bases. The CDR3 is CASSPRAQGFSYEQYF. CDR3 nucleotides: TGTGCCAGCAGCCCTAGAGCGCAGGGGTTCTCCTACGAGCAGTACTTC.

The chain couples TRBV2 to TRBJ2-5; D is possibly TRBD1 (5 bases). With the DNA end fitting TRBJ2-7 better, the J assignment may be wrong. The CDR3 runs to 13 residues. The V gene's germline CDR1 is SNHLY and CDR2 FYNNEI. CDR3 nucleotides: TGTGCCAGCAGCCCCGGACATACCTACGAGCAGTACTTC. As protein: CASSPGHTYEQYF.

The chain recombines TRBV7-9 with TRBJ2-7; 7 bases line up with TRBD1. Germline CDR1 and CDR2: SEHNR and FQNEAQ (reference sequence). The CDR3 sequence is 15 residues long. V lost 5 bases to trimming and J lost 6 bases; unmatched junction nucleotides: 13. The CDR3 sequence is CASSPWTGPGPEQYF. CDR3 coding DNA: TGTGCCAGCAGCCCGTGGACAGGACCCGGACCCGAGCAGTACTTC.

The gene calls are TRBV7-7 and TRBJ2-7; a weak D match, TRBD2 (5 bases). V was trimmed by 5 bases and J by 5 bases, leaving 22 bases between them. The CDR3 totals 16 residues. Per the germline V gene, CDR1 is SSHAT and CDR2 is FNYEAQ (reference sequence). DNA of the CDR3: TGTGCCAGCAGCCCTAACTCGGACTTCTATCCTGACGAGCAGTACTTC. This sequence encodes CASSPNSDFYPDEQYF.

The V and J genes are TRBV7-9 and TRBJ2-4, with TRBD2 matching over 14 bases. Germline-derived CDR1 and CDR2 are SEHNR and FQNEAQ (reference sequence). The length of the CDR3 is 14 residues. The V segment lost 4 bases and the J segment 10 bases; nucleotides outside the gene matches: 3. In nucleotides, the CDR3 is TGTGCCAGCAGCTCGGGACTAGCGGGGGCGATTCAGTACTTC. This codes for CASSSGLAGAIQYF.

This rearrangement joins TRBV6-5 to TRBJ1-2; D gene uncertain. Germline V gene data show CDR1 as MNHEY and CDR2 as SVGAGI. There are 14 residues in the CDR3. With 5 bases removed from V and 8 bases from J, the gap between germline ends came to 18 bases. In nucleotides, the CDR3 is TGTGCCAGCAGTCCCGAGTTAACGCATCGGGGCTACACCTTC. Protein product: CASSPELTHRGYTF.

This rearrangement joins TRBV5-1 to TRBJ2-2; maybe TRBD1 (5 bases). The length of the CDR3 is 14 residues. Between the trimmed V and J ends, which lost 0 bases and 5 bases, there was a span of 8 bases. The germline gives CDR1 SGHRS, CDR2 YFSETQ. The DNA for the CDR3 is TGCGCCAGCAGCTTGGGACAGCCGACCGGGGAGCTGTTTTTT. Its translation: CASSLGQPTGELFF.

V is TRBV7-9 and J is TRBJ2-3, with 7 nucleotides matching TRBD2. V shed 5 bases, J shed 4 bases, and the junction held 12 bases outside the gene matches. The germline V gene encodes CDR1 SEHNR and CDR2 FQNEAQ (reference sequence). The CDR3 is 16 residues long. In DNA form, the CDR3 reads TGTGCCAGCAGCCCGCTGGGGGAGGGCCGGGCAGATACGCAGTATTTT. It is translated as CASSPLGEGRADTQYF.

The table lists this clone with a count of one. The J gene is TRBJ2-1, the V gene TRBV7-3, with 13 bases fitting TRBD2. The CDR3 sequence is 15 residues long. Trimming took 5 bases from V and 10 from J; bases not matched to a gene: 8. The germline CDR1 and CDR2 sequences are SGHTA and FQGTGA. The CDR3 here is CASSPSLAGGHEQFF. CDR3 bases: TGTGCCAGCAGCCCCTCACTAGCGGGGGGGCACGAGCAGTTCTTC.

The rearrangement uses TRBV19 and TRBJ1-1; perhaps TRBD1 as D (5 bases). Trimming pared 5 bases from V and 2 bases from J, leaving 18 bases between. The germline V gene encodes CDR1 LNHDA and CDR2 SQIVND (reference sequence). The length of the CDR3 is 16 residues. In DNA, the CDR3 is TGTGCCAGTAGTCCCTGGGGCTTTGTCTATAACACTGAAGCTTTCTTT. Residues: CASSPWGFVYNTEAFF.

This clone was detected only a few times. The chain joins TRBV6-4 to TRBJ1-6; the match to TRBD1 covers 9 bases. The CDR3 loop spans 16 amino acids. Looked up from germline, CDR1 is MRHNA and CDR2 is SNTAGT. V shed 5 bases, J shed 7 bases, and the junction held 9 bases outside the gene matches. CDR3 DNA: TGTGCCAGCAGTACCGGGACAGGGATGGGGAATTCACCCCTCCACTTT. This translates into CASSTGTGMGNSPLHF.

V usage is TRBV19 and J usage is TRBJ2-1; the D gene is possibly TRBD2 (5 bases). Trimming stripped 8 bases from V and 6 bases from J, with 14 bases between. Looked up from germline, CDR1 is LNHDA and CDR2 is SQIVND (reference sequence). The CDR3 has 13 amino acids. The CDR3 region is CASARKSGNEQFF. The CDR3 DNA reads TGTGCCAGTGCGAGAAAAAGCGGCAATGAGCAGTTCTTC.

CDR3 amino acids: CASIPGGNRRYEQYF. The CDR3 nucleotides read TGTGCCAGCATCCCTGGCGGTAACCGTCGATACGAGCAGTACTTC. The chain is built from TRBV2 and TRBJ2-7; no firm D call. The CDR3 runs 15 residues. Germline assignment: CDR1 SNHLY and CDR2 FYNNEI. The V end lost 7 bases, the J end lost 4 bases, and 20 bases lay between the germline ends.

The chain has TRBV5-1 and TRBJ1-4; 8 bases map to TRBD1. Germline assignment: CDR1 SGHRS and CDR2 YFSETQ. This CDR3 has 14 amino acids. V was clipped by 4 bases and J by 8 bases; unmatched bases: 7. For the CDR3, the DNA is TGCGCCAGCAGCAACAGGGGGAAAGAAGAAAAACTGTTTTTT. This codes for CASSNRGKEEKLFF.

This rearrangement joins TRBV15 to TRBJ2-7, with TRBD2 as a possible D gene (5 bases). This CDR3 is built from 13 residues. The V and J ends lost 1 base and 5 bases respectively, with 9 bases between them. Germline CDR1 reads LNHNV; CDR2 reads YYDKDF (reference sequence). CDR3: CATSRGLRDEQYF. The DNA of the CDR3 is TGTGCCACCAGCAGAGGATTGAGGGACGAGCAGTACTTC.

J is TRBJ1-2 and V is TRBV6-5; TRBD1 matches at 9 bases. Germline loops: CDR1 MNHEY, CDR2 SVGAGI. This CDR3 spans 13 amino acids. V dropped 5 bases and J dropped 7; count of bases not matched to a gene: 5. CDR3 loop: CASSPTGGRGYTF. CDR3 coding DNA: TGTGCCAGCAGTCCGACAGGGGGGCGTGGCTACACCTTC.

The chain is built from TRBV7-9 and TRBJ2-1, with D possibly TRBD2 on 7 matching bases. The V end lost 4 bases, the J end lost 8 bases, and 21 bases lay between the germline ends. CDR1 is SEHNR and CDR2 is FQNEAQ in the germline V gene (reference sequence). There are 16 residues in the CDR3. The CDR3 spells CASSSKRGGGMDEQFF. The CDR3 DNA sequence: TGTGCCAGCAGCTCTAAGAGGGGGGGCGGTATGGATGAGCAGTTCTTC.